This T cell receptor beta chain comes out of a study of OX40 agonist ivuxolimab in advanced cancers. Patients with a history of autoimmune disease or on systemic immunosuppression were excluded. Germline CDR1 MNHEY, CDR2 SVGAGI. The V and J ends lost 6 bases and 8 bases, in that order; junction bases with no gene match: 6. CDR3 size: 14 residues. Generated by immunoSEQ multiplex PCR, the TCRdb table keeps only in-frame clones and is missing some. The repertoire includes under 95,000 clones, more than 75% of them detected once, and 17% sits in the top ten. V is TRBV6-5 and J is TRBJ2-2, with 10 bases matching TRBD2. The sample consisted of CD4+ or CD8+ T cells sorted from blood, taken in a trial of the OX40 agonist ivuxolimab. The receptor's source is an adult with an advanced solid tumor such as melanoma, head and neck, liver or kidney cancer. This CDR3 reads CASSNLAGEGELFF. Here the CDR3 DNA reads TGTGCCAGCAGCAATCTAGCGGGAGAGGGGGAGCTGTTTTTT.